Below are 21 T cell receptor beta chains sequenced from a single sample in a study of neurological immune-mediated disorders. TCRdb fed the 5' RACE reads into MiXCR, producing one record per CDR3 protein. The sample consists of 66,000 or so distinct CDR3 sequences, roughly 4.5% of them appearing once. Sequenced input: PBMCs. These receptor sequences come from a man aged 30-40 years with multiple sclerosis.

This clonotype was recorded many times. This chain links TRBV11-2 with TRBJ2-5; D gene ambiguous. V dropped 5 bases and J dropped 6 bases, with 10 bases sitting between them. Looked up from germline, CDR1 is SGHAT and CDR2 is FQNNGV. CDR3 length: 12 residues. The CDR3 loop reads CASSRVRKTQYF. The CDR3, as DNA: TGTGCCAGCAGCAGGGTCCGGAAGACCCAGTACTTC.

This clonotype has more than one count but fewer than ten. The chain couples TRBV6-5 to TRBJ1-1; D ambiguous. The V gene lost 0 bases and the J gene lost 1 base, with 9 bases spanning the gap. CDR1 and CDR2 from the germline V gene are MNHEY and SVGAGI. This CDR3 region has 15 residues. CDR3 protein: CASSYSRGKNTEAFF. CDR3 nucleotides: TGTGCCAGCAGTTACTCGAGAGGAAAGAACACTGAAGCTTTCTTT.

This clonotype was observed many times. This chain joins TRBV12-3 or TRBV12-4 and TRBJ2-1; D is uncertain. This CDR3 is built from 12 residues. V dropped 2 bases and J dropped 3 bases, with 2 bases sitting between them. CDR3 in amino acids: CASSLLYNEQFF. CDR3 in DNA: TGTGCCAGCAGTTTACTCTACAATGAGCAGTTCTTC.

This clonotype was seen many times. The rearrangement joins TRBV10-2 to TRBJ2-2, with a weak D call TRBD1 (6 bases). This CDR3 comprises 12 residues. Germline CDR1 reads WSHSY; CDR2 reads SAAADI. The V end was cut by 2 bases, the J end by 9 bases, with 7 bases between. CDR3 protein: CASSEGGRELFF. CDR3 nucleotide sequence: TGCGCCAGCAGTGAGGGGGGCCGGGAGCTGTTTTTT.

V and J are TRBV20-1 and TRBJ1-1; D remains unclear. Germline V gives CDR1 DFQATT, CDR2 SNEGSKA (reference sequence). The CDR3 sequence is 13 residues long. The ends were cut back, 7 bases at V and 3 bases at J, with 15 bases in the middle. This CDR3 is CSVTRSVYTEAFF. The CDR3 DNA follows: TGCAGTGTCACTAGATCGGTTTACACTGAAGCTTTCTTT.

This clonotype has ten or more counts. This chain joins TRBV9 and TRBJ2-7; D might be TRBD2 (6 bases). In germline, CDR1 is SGDLS, CDR2 YYNGEE. The CDR3 spans 13 residues. The V end lost 0 bases, the J end lost 7 bases, and 11 bases lay between the germline ends. CDR3 region: CASSVDGTGEQYF. CDR3 bases: TGTGCCAGCAGCGTAGACGGGACTGGAGAGCAGTACTTC.

This clonotype was seen only a few times. J is TRBJ1-1 and V is TRBV5-1; unclear D gene. The CDR3 runs 16 residues. Germline-derived CDR1 and CDR2 are SGHRS and YFSETQ. V lost 3 bases and J 2 bases, leaving 17 bases between the germline ends. The CDR3 region is CASSYRGYAANTEAFF. DNA of the CDR3: TGCGCCAGCAGCTATCGTGGGTACGCAGCTAACACTGAAGCTTTCTTT.

This clonotype was recorded many times. J is TRBJ2-7 and V is TRBV5-1, with D perhaps assigned TRBD1 or TRBD2 (5 bases each). The CDR3 covers 16 residues. V gave up 4 bases and J gave up 0 bases, with 17 bases separating them. From germline, CDR1 is SGHRS and CDR2 YFSETQ. The CDR3 DNA follows: TGCGCCAGCAGCCGGGTTTCGGCAGGGAGCTCCTACGAGCAGTACTTC. Its protein is CASSRVSAGSSYEQYF.

The chain combines TRBV20-1 with TRBJ2-1, with 10 nucleotides matching TRBD1. The trim removed 0 bases at V and 6 bases at J, leaving 5 bases unmatched. The CDR3 is 15 residues long. Germline V gene data show CDR1 as DFQATT and CDR2 as SNEGSKA (reference sequence). For the CDR3, the DNA is TGCAGTGCTAGAGATCAGGACAGGGGGATCAATGAGCAGTTCTTC. Translated: CSARDQDRGINEQFF.

The chain links TRBV27 to TRBJ2-2; perhaps TRBD1 as D (7 bases). CDR3 length equals 17 residues. Trimming pared 11 bases from V and 1 base from J, leaving 23 bases between. CDR1 and CDR2 (germline): MNHEY, SMNVEV (reference sequence). The CDR3 is CARTGEMGQRNTGELFF. As DNA, the CDR3 is TGTGCCCGAACGGGGGAGATGGGACAGAGGAACACCGGGGAGCTGTTTTTT.

This clonotype has just a few counts. This chain connects TRBV4-2 to TRBJ1-3; tentatively, D is TRBD1 (5 bases). CDR1 LGHNA and CDR2 YNFKEQ come from the germline V gene. CDR3 length: 17 residues. V lost 0 bases to trimming and J lost 0 bases, with 12 bases between them. CDR3: CASSQESNRNSGNTIYF. The CDR3 nucleotides are TGTGCCAGCAGCCAAGAGAGTAACAGGAACTCTGGAAACACCATATATTTT.

Many counts were recorded for this clonotype. At one boundary the junction diverges from the germline segment, which might be a read error. The genes are TRBV12-3 or TRBV12-4 and TRBJ1-6; weak D call: TRBD1 (5 bases). The CDR3 is 15 amino acids. The CDR3 bases are TGTGCCAGCAGCAGAGGGGCCGCCAATAATTCACCCCTCAACTTT. It encodes CASSRGAANNSPLNF.

This clonotype was detected many times. This sequence joins TRBV5-1 and TRBJ2-1, with 11 positions matching TRBD2. Germline-derived CDR1 and CDR2 are SGHRS and YFSETQ. The CDR3 loop spans 15 amino acids. V lost 5 bases, J lost 8 bases, and 9 bases stayed unmatched. The CDR3 reads CASRPNSGGAYEQFF. Written as DNA, the CDR3 is TGCGCCAGCAGACCCAATAGCGGGGGGGCGTATGAGCAGTTCTTC.

The sample holds one count of this clonotype. This chain links TRBV3-1 with TRBJ1-1, with D possibly matching TRBD1 (5 bases). Trimming took off 6 bases at V and 4 bases at J, with 18 bases between the two ends. Germline lookup yields CDR1 LGHDT and CDR2 YNNKEL (reference sequence). The CDR3 is 15 residues long. The CDR3 nucleotides read TGTGCCAGCAGACCCACACTGGCAGGGTTCACTGAAGCTTTCTTT. This sequence encodes CASRPTLAGFTEAFF.

The chain combines TRBV11-2 with TRBJ2-1; 8 nucleotides match TRBD1. This CDR3 region has 15 residues. From germline, CDR1 is SGHAT and CDR2 FQNNGV. V trimming: 4 bases; J trimming: 3 bases; junction bases outside the gene matches: 5. Here the CDR3 reads CASSSQGAFYNEQFF. CDR3 in DNA: TGTGCCAGCAGCTCGCAGGGGGCCTTCTACAATGAGCAGTTCTTC.

This clonotype showed up just a few times. The J gene is TRBJ2-3, the V gene TRBV7-8; 9 bases fit TRBD2. CDR1 and CDR2 (germline): SGHVS, FQNEAQ. The CDR3 has 17 residues. V lost 7 bases, J lost 3 bases, and 14 bases stayed unmatched. CDR3 coding DNA: TGTGCCAGCACCCTAGGAGGGGCGGGGGGGCGTACAGATACGCAGTATTTT. Protein product: CASTLGGAGGRTDTQYF.

The chain joins TRBV7-8 to TRBJ2-1; 11 nucleotides match TRBD2. The germline V gene encodes CDR1 SGHVS and CDR2 FQNEAQ. CDR3 size: 15 residues. V lost 5 bases and J lost 5; bases outside the gene matches: 5. In DNA, the CDR3 is TGTGCCAGCAGCCGCGGACTAGCGGGCAACAATGAGCAGTTCTTC. It encodes CASSRGLAGNNEQFF.

This clonotype was counted at least ten times. V gene TRBV7-8 combines with J gene TRBJ2-7, with 9 bases fitting TRBD1. The germline V gene encodes CDR1 SGHVS and CDR2 FQNEAQ. The CDR3 sequence is 16 residues long. The J segment lost 3 bases and the V segment lost 5 bases, leaving 11 bases of the junction unmatched. CDR3 nucleotides: TGTGCCAGCAGCCCCCAGACAGGGGGGTCGCGCTACGAGCAGTACTTC. It encodes CASSPQTGGSRYEQYF.

This clonotype occurred a few times. The V and J genes are TRBV4-1 and TRBJ2-7; TRBD1 matches at 7 bases. Germline lookup yields CDR1 MGHRA and CDR2 YSYEKL. The trim removed 0 bases at V and 2 bases at J, leaving 4 bases unmatched. The CDR3 runs 15 residues. In DNA form, the CDR3 reads TGCGCCAGCAGCCAAGATACGGGACAGACCTACGAGCAGTACTTC. It specifies CASSQDTGQTYEQYF.

This clonotype was counted at least ten times. The V gene is TRBV20-1, the J gene TRBJ1-1; the match to TRBD1 covers 9 bases. CDR1 is DFQATT and CDR2 is SNEGSKA in the germline V gene (reference sequence). The CDR3 loop spans 15 amino acids. The ends lost 1 base at V and 3 bases at J; junction bases unmatched: 6. CDR3 loop: CSARAATGGHTEAFF. Written as DNA, the CDR3 is TGCAGTGCTAGAGCAGCGACAGGGGGACACACTGAAGCTTTCTTT.

This clonotype was seen ten or more times. The chain uses TRBV20-1 and TRBJ2-7; a weak D match, TRBD2 (5 bases). The V and J ends lost 3 bases and 3 bases respectively, with 15 bases between them. CDR1 and CDR2 from the germline V gene are DFQATT and SNEGSKA (reference sequence). The CDR3 is made up of 14 amino acids. CDR3 in amino acids: CSASGEGIVYEQYF. The DNA of the CDR3 is TGCAGTGCTAGTGGAGAGGGAATTGTCTACGAGCAGTACTTC.